The 18 T cell receptor beta chains below all came from one sample that was sequenced in a study of blood T cells in healthy people across ages. Alongside a J-beta primer mix, a sample-barcoded 5' primer served in a second PCR lasting about 7 to 11 cycles. TCRdb re-called the 5' RACE reads with MiXCR, one entry per CDR3 protein. The profile shows over 550,000 distinct CDR3 sequences, approximately 30% of them singletons. The material sequenced was blood. The receptors come from a woman of 80 years or more in good health.

The chain joins TRBV5-5 to TRBJ2-1; no definite D call. V lost 0 bases, J lost 5 bases, and 12 bases lay in between. The CDR3 consists of 15 residues. Germline assignment: CDR1 SGHKS and CDR2 YYEKEE (reference sequence). CDR3 nucleotides: TGTGCCAGCAGCTTGGGTGCCCGAGACAACAATGAGCAGTTCTTC. Translation gives CASSLGARDNNEQFF.

This clonotype was seen a few times. A read error may explain this, as a much larger clone is one base away. The rearrangement uses TRBV6-5 and TRBJ2-7, with TRBD2 as a possible D gene (6 bases). Trimming took 2 bases from V and 7 from J, leaving 24 bases between them. This CDR3 is 17 amino acids long. Germline V gives CDR1 MNHEY, CDR2 SVGAGI. CDR3 coding DNA: TGTGCCAGCAGTTACCGCCCCCCGGGGGTATACTACAATGAGCAGTACTTC. It yields the protein CASSYRPPGVYYNEQYF.

This clonotype was seen more than once but under ten times. Written as DNA, the CDR3 is TGTGCCTGGAGAATAGGGGTGGCGAACACTGAAGCTTTCTTT. It encodes CAWRIGVANTEAFF. This chain joins TRBV30 and TRBJ1-1; possibly TRBD1 for D (5 bases). V lost 3 bases to trimming and J lost 1 base, with 12 bases between them. Germline V gene lookup returns CDR1 GTSNPN and CDR2 SVGIG (reference sequence). The CDR3 has 14 amino acids. Supplemented by reference TRBV30 and TRBJ1-1, the full variable domain reads SQTIHQWPATLVQPVGSPLSLECTVEGTSNPNLYWYRQAAGRGLQLLFYSVGIGQISSEVPQNLSASRPQDRQFILSSKKLLLSDSGFYLCAWRIGVANTEAFFGQGTRLTVV.

The chain combines TRBV6-2 or TRBV6-3 with TRBJ1-2; 7 bases align to TRBD1. CDR3 length equals 13 residues. CDR1 is MNHEY, CDR2 SVGEGT, per germline. V lost 5 bases to trimming and J lost 6 bases; unmatched junction nucleotides: 6. CDR3 sequence: CASSQDRADGYTF. Written as DNA, the CDR3 is TGTGCCAGCAGTCAAGACAGGGCGGATGGCTACACCTTC.

This chain connects TRBV21-1 to TRBJ2-1; the D call TRBD2 from the table was never checked on the DNA. TRBV21-1 is a pseudogene locus. The CDR3 runs 20 residues. DNA of the CDR3: TGTGCCAGCAGCCCCTCGCGAGGACTAGCGGGGGGGCCTGGGTGTAATGAGCAGTTCTTC. Translation gives CASSPSRGLAGGPGCNEQFF.

For this clonotype: It may be a read error: a sequence one base away is much more abundant. The chain has TRBV6-2 or TRBV6-3 and TRBJ1-2, with D uncertain. Per the germline V gene, CDR1 is MNHEY and CDR2 is SVGEGT. There are 11 residues in the CDR3. V was trimmed by 6 bases and J by 8 bases, leaving 10 bases between them. CDR3 protein: CASRHQGGYTF. CDR3 DNA sequence: TGTGCCAGCAGGCACCAAGGGGGCTACACCTTC.

This clonotype has ten or more counts. This chain uses TRBV11-1 with TRBJ2-5; 7 bases are a match to TRBD1. V lost 3 bases to trimming and J lost 7 bases; unmatched junction nucleotides: 5. The germline gives CDR1 SGHAT, CDR2 FQDESV (reference sequence). CDR3 length: 13 residues. CDR3 bases: TGTGCCAGCAGCTTCGACAGGGCACGGACCCAGTACTTC. Amino acid sequence: CASSFDRARTQYF.

CDR3: CASSLGYKYEQYF. For the CDR3, the DNA is TGTGCCAGCAGCTTAGGGTACAAGTACGAGCAGTACTTC. The chain recombines TRBV7-2 with TRBJ2-5; D gene ambiguous. TRBJ2-7 matches the DNA end more closely, so the J call is doubtful. CDR1 is SGHTA and CDR2 is FQGNSA in the germline V gene. The CDR3 contains 13 residues.

Only a few counts were recorded for this clonotype. The CDR3 coding sequence is TGTGCCTGGAGTGTAGGGCAATCCTACACCTTC. It translates to CAWSVGQSYTF. This rearrangement joins TRBV30 to TRBJ1-2; D is uncertain. Deletions cut 0 bases from V and 10 bases from J, with 9 bases between. Germline loops: CDR1 GTSNPN, CDR2 SVGIG (reference sequence). The CDR3 consists of 11 residues.

For this clonotype: This may arise from a read error, as a much more abundant clone is one base away. The V call is TRBV29-1, the J call TRBJ2-3; TRBD2 matches at 8 bases. This CDR3 contains 14 residues. Germline V gene data show CDR1 as SQVTM and CDR2 as ANQGSEA. This chain's CDR3 is CSGPFGTRTDTQYF. The CDR3 DNA follows: TGCAGTGGTCCTTTTGGGACTAGGACAGATACGCAGTATTTT.

This clonotype was counted ten times or more. The chain uses TRBV2 and TRBJ2-7; D might be TRBD1 or TRBD2, each matching 6 bases. Germline values: CDR1 SNHLY, CDR2 FYNNEI. This CDR3 has 13 residues. The V end was cut by 6 bases, the J end by 12 bases, with 21 bases between. CDR3 nucleotides: TGTGCCAGCAGACCCGACCCGGTTGGGGGGCTGTACTTC. Translating gives CASRPDPVGGLYF.

This clonotype was recorded at least ten times. The V and J genes are TRBV15 and TRBJ2-1; D ambiguous. From germline, CDR1 is LNHNV and CDR2 YYDKDF (reference sequence). CDR3 size: 14 residues. V was trimmed by 1 base and J by 6 bases, leaving 10 bases between them. CDR3 in DNA: TGTGCCACCAGCAGAGCTCCGCGAGGCAATGAGCAGTTCTTC. Translation gives CATSRAPRGNEQFF.

This clonotype was counted a few times. The chain carries TRBV20-1 and TRBJ2-1; 8 bases are shared with TRBD2. This CDR3 spans 14 amino acids. Germline CDR1 and CDR2: DFQATT and SNEGSKA (reference sequence). Germline trimming cut 6 bases from V and 3 bases from J; bases unmatched to any gene: 7. CDR3 sequence reads: CSAPGREDYNEQFF. The CDR3 DNA is TGCAGTGCCCCGGGGCGGGAGGACTACAATGAGCAGTTCTTC.

The chain has TRBV7-2 and TRBJ2-7, with TRBD2 matching 7 bases. CDR1 is SGHTA, CDR2 FQGNSA, per germline. CDR3 length: 15 residues. With V trimmed by 7 bases and J by 7 bases, 16 bases remained unmatched. The CDR3 reads CASIGAAGRYNEQYF. The CDR3 nucleotides are TGTGCCAGCATCGGGGCAGCGGGGAGATACAATGAGCAGTACTTC.

The sample holds many counts of this clonotype. The chain joins TRBV7-2 to TRBJ1-2; possibly TRBD1 for D (5 bases). V dropped 1 base and J dropped 5 bases, with 11 bases sitting between them. The germline V gene has CDR1 SGHTA and CDR2 FQGNSA. The CDR3 spans 14 residues. The CDR3 DNA reads TGTGCCAGCAGCTTAGAACGGGGCGTGTATGGCTACACCTTC. The encoded protein is CASSLERGVYGYTF.

The J gene is TRBJ1-2, the V gene TRBV12-3 or TRBV12-4, with D possibly TRBD1 on 6 matching bases. The germline V and J ends were trimmed by 7 bases and 4 bases, with 10 bases remaining between them. CDR3 length: 12 residues. In DNA, the CDR3 is TGTGCCAGCACGCAGGGGCCCTATGGCTACACCTTC. Translating gives CASTQGPYGYTF.

As for this clonotype: A much larger clone lies one base from this, so it may be a read error. The DNA for the CDR3 is TGTACCAGCAGCCAAAGCGGGGGGGCTGGGAATGAGCAGTTCTTC. It codes for CTSSQSGGAGNEQFF. V is TRBV11-3 and J is TRBJ2-1; TRBD2 agrees at 10 bases. The CDR3 is made up of 15 amino acids. Per germline, CDR1 SGHNT and CDR2 YENEEA. Full variable domain (outside the CDR3, taken from reference TRBV11-3 and TRBJ2-1): EAGVVQSPRYKIIEKKQPVAFWCNPISGHNTLYWYLQNLGQGPELLIRYENEEAVDDSQLPKDRFSAERLKGVDSTLKIQPAELGDSAVYLCTSSQSGGAGNEQFFGPGTRLTVL.

This clonotype was picked up many times. The CDR3 nucleotides read TGTGCCAGCCTCGAGGTAACTGCCTACAATGAGCAGTTCTTC. Translating gives CASLEVTAYNEQFF. The chain is built from TRBV2 and TRBJ2-1, with D uncertain. This CDR3 comprises 14 residues. V shed 8 bases and J shed 2 bases, with 13 bases lying between them. Germline values: CDR1 SNHLY, CDR2 FYNNEI.